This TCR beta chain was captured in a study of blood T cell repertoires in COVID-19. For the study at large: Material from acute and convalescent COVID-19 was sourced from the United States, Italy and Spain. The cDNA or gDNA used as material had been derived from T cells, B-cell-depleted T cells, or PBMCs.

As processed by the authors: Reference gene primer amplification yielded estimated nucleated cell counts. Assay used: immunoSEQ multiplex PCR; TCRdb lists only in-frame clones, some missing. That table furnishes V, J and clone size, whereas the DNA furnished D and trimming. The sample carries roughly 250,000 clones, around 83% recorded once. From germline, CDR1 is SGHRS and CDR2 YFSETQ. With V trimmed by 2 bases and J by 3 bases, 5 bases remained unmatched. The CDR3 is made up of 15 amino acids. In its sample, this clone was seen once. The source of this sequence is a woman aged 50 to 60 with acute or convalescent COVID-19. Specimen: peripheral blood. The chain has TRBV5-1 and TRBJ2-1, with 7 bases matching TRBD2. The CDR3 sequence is CASSLGGRGYNEQFF. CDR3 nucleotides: TGCGCCAGCAGCTTAGGAGGGAGGGGCTACAATGAGCAGTTCTTC.